This T cell receptor (beta chain) stems from a study of Graves' ophthalmopathy and Graves' hyperthyroidism. The authors amplified TCR beta CDR3 regions, and they did so from RNA transcripts for repertoire sequencing. RT-PCR in the first round used HTBI primers; a second-round multiplex PCR followed. TCRdb recomputed calls from the multiplex PCR reads with MiXCR, one row per CDR3 protein. The table includes 560,000 or so distinct CDR3 sequences, about two fifths detected once. Eligible hyperthyroidism cases comprised new diagnoses of under 2 months' duration in individuals aged 18 to 65. Germline V gene lookup returns CDR1 SEHNR and CDR2 FQNEAQ (reference sequence). V lost 5 bases, J lost 5 bases, and 5 bases stayed unmatched. This CDR3 has 14 amino acids.

The sequenced sample consisted of peripheral blood or thyroid tissue (not recorded which). This chain links TRBV7-9 with TRBJ2-5, with 10 bases identical to TRBD2. The sequence derives from an adult man with Graves' hyperthyroidism. CDR3 amino acids: CASSPSSGGETQYF. The CDR3 DNA reads as TGTGCCAGCAGCCCCAGTAGCGGGGGGGAGACCCAGTACTTC. Full variable domain (missing parts from reference TRBV7-9 and TRBJ2-5): DTGVSQNPRHKITKRGQNVTFRCDPISEHNRLYWYRQTLGQGPEFLTYFQNEAQLEKSRLLSDRFSAERPKGSFSTLEIQRTEQGDSAMYLCASSPSSGGETQYFGPGTRLLVL.